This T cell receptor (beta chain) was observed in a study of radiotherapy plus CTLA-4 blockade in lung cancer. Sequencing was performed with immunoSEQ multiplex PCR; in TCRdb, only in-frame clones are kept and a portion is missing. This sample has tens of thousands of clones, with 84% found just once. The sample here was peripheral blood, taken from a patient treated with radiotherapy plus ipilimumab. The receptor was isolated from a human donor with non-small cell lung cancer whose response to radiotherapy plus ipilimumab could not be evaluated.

The CDR3: CASSPRQGVDNEQFF. CDR3 nucleotide sequence: TGTGCCAGCAGCCCTCGACAGGGGGTCGACAATGAGCAGTTCTTC. The chain uses TRBV7-9 and TRBJ2-1, with TRBD1 matching over 9 bases. Germline-derived CDR1 and CDR2 are SEHNR and FQNEAQ (reference sequence). This CDR3 spans 15 amino acids. V lost 5 bases and J lost 5; bases outside the gene matches: 7.